This TCR beta chain was profiled in a study of blood T cell repertoires in COVID-19. Study in general: The United States, Italy and Spain provided the acute and convalescent COVID-19 samples.

The study drew participants aged about 18 to 90 years from 24 US areas. Clinical history reported by participants formed the basis on which cohorts were assigned. Authors' analysis steps: Reference gene primer amplification yielded estimated nucleated cell counts. TCRdb's copy holds only in-frame clones and misses some; the assay was immunoSEQ multiplex PCR. V, J and clone size are taken as reported in that table, and D and trimming were inferred from the DNA itself. The data contain roughly 200,000 clones, 89% of them singletons. The CDR3 totals 14 residues. V was trimmed by 4 bases and J by 0 bases, leaving 8 bases between them.

This clonotype was sampled from a woman between 35 and 50 years old with acute COVID-19. The chain recombines TRBV5-3 with TRBJ2-4; D is undetermined. TRBV5-3 is sorted into the ORF group, with uncertain function. Material: PBMCs or T cells enriched from blood (not recorded which). Written as DNA, the CDR3 is TGTGCCAGAAGCAAAATCCTAGCCAAAAACATTCAGTACTTC. This encodes CARSKILAKNIQYF.